One sample yielded the 8 T cell receptor beta chains listed below, sequenced in a study of blood T cell repertoires in COVID-19. Some clones are missing from TCRdb's copy, which holds only in-frame ones; the method was immunoSEQ multiplex PCR. Seen here are 130,000 or so clones, about 70% observed once, and the top ten hold 2.2%. The sample was peripheral blood. The source is a woman in her sixties or seventies with acute or convalescent COVID-19.

The chain combines TRBV5-4 with TRBJ2-7; D perhaps matches TRBD2 (5 bases). Trimming took off 4 bases at V and 7 bases at J, with 12 bases between the two ends. The CDR3 has 12 amino acids. Germline V gene data show CDR1 as SGHNT and CDR2 as YYREEE (reference sequence). The chain's CDR3 is CASSPTTGEQYF. The CDR3 nucleotides read TGTGCCAGCAGCCCAACAACGGGAGAGCAGTACTTC.

The V call is TRBV5-1, the J call TRBJ1-2; D is ambiguous. Trimming pared 1 base from V and 6 bases from J, leaving 16 bases between. This CDR3 comprises 15 residues. CDR1 is SGHRS, CDR2 YFSETQ, per germline. The CDR3 DNA sequence: TGCGCCAGCAGCTTGATGGCCCCAGCGGGAGATGGCTACACCTTC. Translated, it gives CASSLMAPAGDGYTF.

This clone was counted only a few times. The chain carries TRBV24-1 and TRBJ2-5, with a weak D call TRBD1 (6 bases). Trimming removed 4 bases from V and 2 bases from J, with 19 bases in between. CDR3 length: 17 residues. CDR1 and CDR2 from the germline V gene are KGHDR and SFDVKD. For the CDR3, the DNA is TGTGCCACCAGTGACCCAAATACCCCAGGGGTACAAGAGACCCAGTACTTC. Translation gives CATSDPNTPGVQETQYF.

The V gene is TRBV6-2 or TRBV6-3, the J gene TRBJ2-5; 9 bases map to TRBD2. V was clipped by 5 bases and J by 4 bases; unmatched bases: 14. The CDR3 totals 17 residues. CDR1 and CDR2 from the germline V gene are MNHEY and SVGEGT. The CDR3 nucleotides are TGTGCCAGCAGTCTTGTTACTAGGCGGGGGGGCCTAGAGACCCAGTACTTC. Translating gives CASSLVTRRGGLETQYF.

This chain connects TRBV28 to TRBJ1-4; no firm D call. The germline CDR1 and CDR2 sequences are MDHEN and SYDVKM. This CDR3 has 11 amino acids. V shed 10 bases and J shed 7 bases, with 10 bases lying between them. CDR3 bases: TGTGCCACCTCTCGGAGTGAAAAACTGTTTTTT. It encodes CATSRSEKLFF.

This chain links TRBV6-6 with TRBJ2-5; 7 bases are a match to TRBD1. The V gene end was trimmed by 10 bases and the J gene end by 5 bases; junction bases not matched to a gene: 10. This CDR3 comprises 13 residues. Germline V lookup: CDR1 MNHNY, CDR2 SVGAGI (reference sequence). The DNA for the CDR3 is TGTGCCACGGGACAGCACCTTGGGGAGACCCAGTACTTC. Protein product: CATGQHLGETQYF.

V gene TRBV3-1 (or the pseudogene TRBV3-2) combines with J gene TRBJ1-6, with 8 bases matching TRBD1. Germline V CDR1 and CDR2: LGHDT, YNNKEL (reference sequence). J gave up 0 bases and V 4 bases, and 8 bases lay outside the gene matches. The CDR3 loop spans 18 amino acids. The CDR3 region is CASSPGQGGSSYNSPLHF. The CDR3 DNA follows: TGTGCCAGCAGCCCAGGACAGGGTGGGAGCTCCTATAATTCACCCCTCCACTTT.

The chain is built from TRBV6-1 and TRBJ1-5; D not certain. Germline CDR1 is MNHNS and CDR2 is SASEGT. The V and J ends lost 2 bases and 0 bases respectively, with 5 bases between them. The CDR3 loop spans 14 amino acids. CDR3 in amino acids: CASSEWASNQPQHF. CDR3 DNA sequence: TGTGCCAGCAGTGAATGGGCTAGCAATCAGCCCCAGCATTTT.